The T cell receptor beta chain under discussion was sequenced for a study of T cell responses to AZD1222 COVID-19 vaccine. The CDR3 runs 15 residues. With V trimmed by 5 bases and J by 2 bases, 7 bases remained unmatched. Germline CDR1 and CDR2: SGHTA and FQGNSA. TCRdb's table, derived via immunoSEQ multiplex PCR, lists solely in-frame clones and lacks some. The sample contains more than 75,000 clones, around 92% of which appear only once. The chain joins TRBV7-2 to TRBJ1-1, with 8 bases fitting TRBD1. The sample consisted of peripheral blood, taken on day 0 of AZD1222 vaccination. The source of this sequence is an adult in good health. The CDR3 loop is CASSPRGQGNTEAFF. DNA for the CDR3: TGTGCCAGCAGCCCCCGCGGACAGGGTAACACTGAAGCTTTCTTT. The full variable domain, its missing parts supplied by reference TRBV7-2 and TRBJ1-1, is GAGVSQSPSNKVTEKGKDVELRCDPISGHTALYWYRQSLGQGLEFLIYFQGNSAPDKSGLPSDRFSAERTGGSVSTLTIQRTQQEDSAVYLCASSPRGQGNTEAFFGQGTRLTVV.